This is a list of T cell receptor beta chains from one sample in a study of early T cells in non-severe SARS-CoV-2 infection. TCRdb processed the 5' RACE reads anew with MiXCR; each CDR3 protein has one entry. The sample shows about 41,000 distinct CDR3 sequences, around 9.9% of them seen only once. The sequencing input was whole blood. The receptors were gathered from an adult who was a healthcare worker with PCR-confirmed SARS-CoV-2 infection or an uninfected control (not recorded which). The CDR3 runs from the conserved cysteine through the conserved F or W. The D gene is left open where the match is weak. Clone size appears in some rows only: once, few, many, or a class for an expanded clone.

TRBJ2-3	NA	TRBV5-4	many	CASSVADTGSTDTQYF	TGTGCCAGCAGCGTCGCCGACACTGGTAGCACAGATACGCAGTATTTT
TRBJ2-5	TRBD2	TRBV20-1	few	CGGENQETQYF	TGCGGGGGGGAAAACCAAGAGACCCAGTACTTC
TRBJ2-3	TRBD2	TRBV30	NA	CAWGNLRGSTDTQYF	TGTGCCTGGGGGAACTTGCGGGGGAGCACAGATACGCAGTATTTT
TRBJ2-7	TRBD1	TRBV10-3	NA	CAISEGTDEQYF	TGTGCCATCAGTGAGGGGACAGACGAGCAGTACTTC
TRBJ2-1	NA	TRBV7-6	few	CASSQRRGIGWSEQFF	TGTGCCAGCAGCCAACGGCGGGGAATTGGATGGTCTGAGCAGTTCTTC
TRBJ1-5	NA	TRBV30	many	CAWSRQGQGPQHF	TGTGCCTGGAGTCGTCAGGGTCAAGGGCCCCAGCATTTT
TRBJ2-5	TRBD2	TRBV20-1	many	CSARIPAGNQETQYF	TGCAGTGCTAGGATCCCAGCGGGGAACCAAGAGACCCAGTACTTC
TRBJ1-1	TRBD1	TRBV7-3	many	CASSSRQGVGTEAFF	TGTGCCAGCAGCTCCAGACAGGGGGTAGGCACTGAAGCTTTCTTT
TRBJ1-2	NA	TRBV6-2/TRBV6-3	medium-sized	CASSWGMDYGYTF	TGTGCCAGCAGTTGGGGCATGGACTATGGCTACACCTTC
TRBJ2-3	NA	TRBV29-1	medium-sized	CSVPNLQGSSWDTQYF	TGCAGCGTTCCTAACCTACAGGGCAGCTCCTGGGATACGCAGTATTTT
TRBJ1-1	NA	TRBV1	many	CTTPEVGTEAFF	TGCACCACCCCAGAGGTAGGCACTGAAGCTTTCTTT